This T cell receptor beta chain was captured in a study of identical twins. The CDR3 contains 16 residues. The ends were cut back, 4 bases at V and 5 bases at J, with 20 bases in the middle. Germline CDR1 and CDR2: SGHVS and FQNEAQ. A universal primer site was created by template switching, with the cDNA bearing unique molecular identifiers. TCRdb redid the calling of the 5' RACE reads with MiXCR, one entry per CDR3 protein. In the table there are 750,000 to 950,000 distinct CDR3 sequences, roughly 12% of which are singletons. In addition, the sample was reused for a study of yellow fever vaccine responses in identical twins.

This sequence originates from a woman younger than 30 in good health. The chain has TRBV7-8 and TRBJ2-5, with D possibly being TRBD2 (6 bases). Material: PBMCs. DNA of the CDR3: TGTGCCAGCAGCTCGAGCCCGTGGGTTGGGAGGGAGACCCAGTACTTC. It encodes CASSSSPWVGRETQYF.